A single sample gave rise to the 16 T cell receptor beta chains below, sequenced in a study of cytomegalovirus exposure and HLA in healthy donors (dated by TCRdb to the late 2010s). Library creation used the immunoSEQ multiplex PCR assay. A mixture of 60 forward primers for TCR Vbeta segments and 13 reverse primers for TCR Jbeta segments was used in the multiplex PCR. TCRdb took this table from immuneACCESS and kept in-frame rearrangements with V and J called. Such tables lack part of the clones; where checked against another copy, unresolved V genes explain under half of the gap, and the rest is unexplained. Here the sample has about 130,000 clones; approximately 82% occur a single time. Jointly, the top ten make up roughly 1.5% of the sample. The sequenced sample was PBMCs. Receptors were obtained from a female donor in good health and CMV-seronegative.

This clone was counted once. CDR3 sequence (DNA): TGTGCCATCATGGGGACCCCGGACAGCAAAGCCCAAGAGACCCAGTACTTC. Translation: CAIMGTPDSKAQETQYF. The chain is built from TRBV10-3 and TRBJ2-5; weak D call: TRBD1 (6 bases). CDR1 is ENHRY, CDR2 SYGVKD, per germline. Deletions cut 7 bases from V and 1 base from J, with 22 bases between. This CDR3 has 17 residues.

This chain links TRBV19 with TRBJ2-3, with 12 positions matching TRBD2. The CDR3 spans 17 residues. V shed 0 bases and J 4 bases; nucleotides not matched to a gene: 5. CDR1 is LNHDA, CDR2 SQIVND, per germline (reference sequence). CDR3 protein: CASSIDVLAGGADTQYF. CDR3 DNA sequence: TGTGCCAGTAGTATAGATGTACTAGCGGGAGGAGCAGATACGCAGTATTTT.

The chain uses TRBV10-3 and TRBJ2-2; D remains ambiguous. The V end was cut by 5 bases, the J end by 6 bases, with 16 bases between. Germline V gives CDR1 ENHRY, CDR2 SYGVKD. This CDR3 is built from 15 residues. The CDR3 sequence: CAISPRGEGSGELFF. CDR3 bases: TGTGCCATCAGTCCGAGAGGAGAAGGATCCGGGGAGCTGTTTTTT.

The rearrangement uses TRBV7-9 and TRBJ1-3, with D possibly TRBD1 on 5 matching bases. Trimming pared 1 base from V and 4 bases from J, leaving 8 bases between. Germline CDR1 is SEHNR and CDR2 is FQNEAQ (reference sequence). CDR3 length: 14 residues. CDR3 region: CASSLGRQGNTIYF. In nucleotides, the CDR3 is TGTGCCAGCAGCTTAGGAAGACAGGGAAACACCATATATTTT.

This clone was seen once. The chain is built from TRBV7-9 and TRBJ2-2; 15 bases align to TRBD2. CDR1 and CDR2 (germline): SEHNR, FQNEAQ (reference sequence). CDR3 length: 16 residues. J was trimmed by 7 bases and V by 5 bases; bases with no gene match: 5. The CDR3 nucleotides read TGTGCCAGCAGCCGCCGGACTAGCGGGAGGGTCGGGGAGCTGTTTTTT. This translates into CASSRRTSGRVGELFF.

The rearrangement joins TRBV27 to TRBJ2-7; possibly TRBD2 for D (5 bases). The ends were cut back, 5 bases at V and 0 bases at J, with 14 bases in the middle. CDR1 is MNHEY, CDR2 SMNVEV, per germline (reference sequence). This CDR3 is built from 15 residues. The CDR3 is CASSLAREFSYEQYF. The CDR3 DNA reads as TGTGCCAGCAGTCTAGCTAGGGAATTCTCCTACGAGCAGTACTTC.

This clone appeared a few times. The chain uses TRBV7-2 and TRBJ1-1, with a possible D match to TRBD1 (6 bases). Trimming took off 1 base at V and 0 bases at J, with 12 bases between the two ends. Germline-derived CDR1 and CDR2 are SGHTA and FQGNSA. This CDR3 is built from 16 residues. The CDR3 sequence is CASSLGWGGMNTEAFF. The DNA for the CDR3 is TGTGCCAGCAGCTTAGGCTGGGGGGGCATGAACACTGAAGCTTTCTTT. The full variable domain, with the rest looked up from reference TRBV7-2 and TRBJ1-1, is GAGVSQSPSNKVTEKGKDVELRCDPISGHTALYWYRQSLGQGLEFLIYFQGNSAPDKSGLPSDRFSAERTGGSVSTLTIQRTQQEDSAVYLCASSLGWGGMNTEAFFGQGTRLTVV.

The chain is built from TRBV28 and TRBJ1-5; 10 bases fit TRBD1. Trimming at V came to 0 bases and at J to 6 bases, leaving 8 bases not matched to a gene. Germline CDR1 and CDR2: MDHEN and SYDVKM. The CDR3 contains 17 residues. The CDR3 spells CASSLWKDRGTGQPQHF. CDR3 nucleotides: TGTGCCAGCAGTTTATGGAAGGACAGGGGGACGGGTCAGCCCCAGCATTTT.

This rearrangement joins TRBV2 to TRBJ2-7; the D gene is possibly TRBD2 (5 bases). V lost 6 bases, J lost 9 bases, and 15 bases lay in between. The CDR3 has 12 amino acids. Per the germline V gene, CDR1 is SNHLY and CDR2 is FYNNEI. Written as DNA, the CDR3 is TGTGCCAGCAGGGCGGACTCAACGGTGCAGTACTTC. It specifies CASRADSTVQYF.

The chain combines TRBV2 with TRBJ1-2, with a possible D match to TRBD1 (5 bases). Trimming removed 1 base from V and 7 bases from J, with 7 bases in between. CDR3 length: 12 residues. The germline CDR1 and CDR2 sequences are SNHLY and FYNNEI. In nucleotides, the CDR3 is TGTGCCAGCAGTGAAGTGGGGCTTGGCTACACCTTC. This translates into CASSEVGLGYTF.

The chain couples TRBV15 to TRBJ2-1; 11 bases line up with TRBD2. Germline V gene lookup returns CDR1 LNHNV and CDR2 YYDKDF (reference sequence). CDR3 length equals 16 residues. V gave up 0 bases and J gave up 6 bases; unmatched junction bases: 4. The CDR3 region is CATSRELAGGRNEQFF. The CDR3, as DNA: TGTGCCACCAGCAGAGAGCTAGCGGGAGGACGCAATGAGCAGTTCTTC.

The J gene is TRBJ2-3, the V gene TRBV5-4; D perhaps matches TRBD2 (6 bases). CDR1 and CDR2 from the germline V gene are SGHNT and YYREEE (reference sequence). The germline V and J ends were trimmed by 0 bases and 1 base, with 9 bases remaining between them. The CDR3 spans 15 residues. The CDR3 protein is CASSLVAAGTDTQYF. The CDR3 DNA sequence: TGTGCCAGCAGCTTGGTAGCGGCTGGCACAGATACGCAGTATTTT.

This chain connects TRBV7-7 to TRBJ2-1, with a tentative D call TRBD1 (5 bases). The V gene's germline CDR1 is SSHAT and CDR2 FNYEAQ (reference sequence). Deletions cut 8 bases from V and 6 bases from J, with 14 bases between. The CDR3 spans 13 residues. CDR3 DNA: TGTGCCAGCTCTGGTGGGGCCTCCAATGAGCAGTTCTTC. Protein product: CASSGGASNEQFF.

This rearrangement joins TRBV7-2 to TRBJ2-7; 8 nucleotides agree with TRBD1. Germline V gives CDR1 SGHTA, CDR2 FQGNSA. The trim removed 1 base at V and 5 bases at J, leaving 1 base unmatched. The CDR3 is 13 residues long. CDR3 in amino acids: CASSLDRGNEQYF. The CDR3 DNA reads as TGTGCCAGCAGCTTAGACAGGGGGAACGAGCAGTACTTC.

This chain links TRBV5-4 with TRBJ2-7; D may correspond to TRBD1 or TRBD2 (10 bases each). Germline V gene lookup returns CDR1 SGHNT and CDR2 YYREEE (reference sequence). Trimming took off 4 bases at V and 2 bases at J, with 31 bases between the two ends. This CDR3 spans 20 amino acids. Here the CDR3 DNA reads TGTGCCAGCAGCCCGGGGACAGGGGATGCGGGACTAGCGTCCCCCTACGAGCAGTACTTC. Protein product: CASSPGTGDAGLASPYEQYF.

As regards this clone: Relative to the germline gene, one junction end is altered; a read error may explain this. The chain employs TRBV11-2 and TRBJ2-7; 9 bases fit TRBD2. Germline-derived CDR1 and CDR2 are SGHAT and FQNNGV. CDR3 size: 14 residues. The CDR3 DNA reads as TGTGCCGGCAGCCAAGATCTAGCGGGAACTCTTAAGTACTTC. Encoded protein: CAGSQDLAGTLKYF.